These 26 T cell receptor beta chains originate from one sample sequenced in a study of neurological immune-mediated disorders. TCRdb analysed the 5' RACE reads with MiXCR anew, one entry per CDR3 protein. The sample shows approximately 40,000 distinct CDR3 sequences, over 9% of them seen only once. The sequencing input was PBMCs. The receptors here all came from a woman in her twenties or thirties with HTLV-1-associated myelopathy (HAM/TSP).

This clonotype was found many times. CDR3 sequence: CASSRDGENTGELFF. As DNA, the CDR3 is TGTGCCAGCAGTCGGGACGGGGAGAACACCGGGGAGCTGTTTTTT. The chain carries TRBV6-4 and TRBJ2-2, with D possibly being TRBD1 or TRBD2 (5 bases each). The CDR3 sequence is 15 residues long. The germline CDR1 and CDR2 sequences are MRHNA and SNTAGT. V was shortened by 5 bases and J by 1 base, with 11 bases between the two germline ends.

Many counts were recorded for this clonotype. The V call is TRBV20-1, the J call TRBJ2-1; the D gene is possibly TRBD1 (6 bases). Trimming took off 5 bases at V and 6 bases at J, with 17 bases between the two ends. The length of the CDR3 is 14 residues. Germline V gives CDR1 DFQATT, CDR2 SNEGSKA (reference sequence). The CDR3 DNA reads TGCAGTGCTGGAAAGGGGACATTGGTCAATGAGCAGTTCTTC. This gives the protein CSAGKGTLVNEQFF.

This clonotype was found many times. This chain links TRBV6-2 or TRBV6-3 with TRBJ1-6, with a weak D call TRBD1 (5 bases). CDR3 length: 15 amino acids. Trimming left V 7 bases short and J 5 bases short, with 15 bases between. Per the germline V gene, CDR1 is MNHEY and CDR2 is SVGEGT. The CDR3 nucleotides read TGTGCCAGCACCCAAACGCGGACAAATAATTCACCCCTCCACTTT. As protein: CASTQTRTNNSPLHF.

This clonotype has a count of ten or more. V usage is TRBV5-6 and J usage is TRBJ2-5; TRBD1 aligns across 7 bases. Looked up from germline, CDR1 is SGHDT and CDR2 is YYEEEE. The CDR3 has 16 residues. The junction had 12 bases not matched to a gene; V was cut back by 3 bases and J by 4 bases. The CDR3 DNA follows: TGTGCCAGCAGCTGGACGCGACAGGGAAGGAGAGAGACCCAGTACTTC. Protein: CASSWTRQGRRETQYF.

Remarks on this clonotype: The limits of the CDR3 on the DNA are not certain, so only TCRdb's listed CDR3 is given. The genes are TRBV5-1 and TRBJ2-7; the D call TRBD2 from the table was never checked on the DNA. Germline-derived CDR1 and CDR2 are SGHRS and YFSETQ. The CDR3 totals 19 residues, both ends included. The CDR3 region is CASSFYICSASPNRYEQYF.

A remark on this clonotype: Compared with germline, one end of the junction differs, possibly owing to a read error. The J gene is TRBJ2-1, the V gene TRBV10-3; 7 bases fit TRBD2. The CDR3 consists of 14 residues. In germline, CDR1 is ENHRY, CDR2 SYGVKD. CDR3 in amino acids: CAISELADTNEQSF. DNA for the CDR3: TGTGCCATCAGTGAGCTAGCGGATACCAATGAGCAGTCCTTC.

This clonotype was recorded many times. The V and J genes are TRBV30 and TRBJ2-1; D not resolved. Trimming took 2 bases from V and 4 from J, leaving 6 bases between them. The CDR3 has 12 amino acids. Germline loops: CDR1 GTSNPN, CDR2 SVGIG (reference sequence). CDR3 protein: CAWSTTYNEQFF. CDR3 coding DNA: TGTGCCTGGAGTACAACGTACAATGAGCAGTTCTTC.

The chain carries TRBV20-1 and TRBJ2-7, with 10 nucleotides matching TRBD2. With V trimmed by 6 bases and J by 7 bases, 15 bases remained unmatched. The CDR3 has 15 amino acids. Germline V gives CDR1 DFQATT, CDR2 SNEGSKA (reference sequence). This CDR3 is CSAPHGTSERFEQYF. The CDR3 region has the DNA TGCAGTGCCCCCCACGGGACTAGCGAACGATTTGAGCAGTACTTC.

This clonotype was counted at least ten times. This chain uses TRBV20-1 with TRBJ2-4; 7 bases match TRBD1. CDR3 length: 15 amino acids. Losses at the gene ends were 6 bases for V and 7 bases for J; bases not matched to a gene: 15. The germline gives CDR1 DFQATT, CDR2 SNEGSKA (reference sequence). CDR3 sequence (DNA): TGCAGTGCATCACAAGACAGGGCGGAGCGGAACATTCAGTACTTC. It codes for CSASQDRAERNIQYF.

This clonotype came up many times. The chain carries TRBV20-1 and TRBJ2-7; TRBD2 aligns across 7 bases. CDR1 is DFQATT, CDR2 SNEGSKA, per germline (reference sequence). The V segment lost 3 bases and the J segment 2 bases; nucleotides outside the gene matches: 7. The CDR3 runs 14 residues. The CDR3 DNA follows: TGCAGTGCTAGTAAACGAGCGGGGCCCTACGAGCAGTACTTC. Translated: CSASKRAGPYEQYF.

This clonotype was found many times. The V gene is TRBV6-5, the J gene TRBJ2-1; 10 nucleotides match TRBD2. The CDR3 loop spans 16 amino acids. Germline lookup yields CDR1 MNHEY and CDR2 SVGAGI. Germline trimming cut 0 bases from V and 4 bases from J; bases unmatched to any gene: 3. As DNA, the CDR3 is TGTGCCAGCAGTTACTCGATAGCGGGGGGTTACAATGAGCAGTTCTTC. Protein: CASSYSIAGGYNEQFF.

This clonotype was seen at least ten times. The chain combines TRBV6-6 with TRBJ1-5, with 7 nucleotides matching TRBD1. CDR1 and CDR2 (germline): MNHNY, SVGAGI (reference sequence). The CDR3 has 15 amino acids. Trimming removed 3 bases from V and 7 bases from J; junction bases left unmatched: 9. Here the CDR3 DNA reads TGTGCCAGCAGTTATACAGGGGAAAAAATGCAGCCCCAGCATTTT. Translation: CASSYTGEKMQPQHF.

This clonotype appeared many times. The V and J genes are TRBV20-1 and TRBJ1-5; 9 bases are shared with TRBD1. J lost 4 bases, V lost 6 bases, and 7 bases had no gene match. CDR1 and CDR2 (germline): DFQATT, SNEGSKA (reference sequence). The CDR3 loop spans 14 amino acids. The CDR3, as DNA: TGCAGTGCCTCCCAACAGGGGGCGAATCAGCCCCAGCATTTT. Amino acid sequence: CSASQQGANQPQHF.

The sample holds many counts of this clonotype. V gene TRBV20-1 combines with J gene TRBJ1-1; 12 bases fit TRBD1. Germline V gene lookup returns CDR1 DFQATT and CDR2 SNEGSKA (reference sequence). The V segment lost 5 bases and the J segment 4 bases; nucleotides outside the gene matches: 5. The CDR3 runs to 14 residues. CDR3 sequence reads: CSAGGQGAGTEAFF. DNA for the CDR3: TGCAGTGCTGGGGGACAGGGGGCGGGCACTGAAGCTTTCTTT.

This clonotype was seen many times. As DNA, the CDR3 is TGCGCCAGCAACTTAGGCGAGCGGGGGTCCTACAATGAGCAGTTCTTC. Translation: CASNLGERGSYNEQFF. The V call is TRBV5-1, the J call TRBJ2-1; 8 bases agree with TRBD2. Germline CDR1 and CDR2: SGHRS and YFSETQ. J was trimmed by 1 base and V by 6 bases; bases with no gene match: 9. This CDR3 is 16 amino acids long. The complete variable domain, with remaining parts taken from reference TRBV5-1 and TRBJ2-1, reads KAGVTQTPRYLIKTRGQQVTLSCSPISGHRSVSWYQQTPGQGLQFLFEYFSETQRNKGNFPGRFSGRQFSNSRSEMNVSTLELGDSALYLCASNLGERGSYNEQFFGPGTRLTVL.

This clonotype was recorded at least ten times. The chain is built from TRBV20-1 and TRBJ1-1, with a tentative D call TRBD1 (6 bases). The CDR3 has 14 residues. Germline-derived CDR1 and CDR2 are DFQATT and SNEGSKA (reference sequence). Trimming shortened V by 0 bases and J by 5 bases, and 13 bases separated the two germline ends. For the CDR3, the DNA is TGCAGTGCTAGAGAACCAGGGGTGGTGACTGAAGCTTTCTTT. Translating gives CSAREPGVVTEAFF.

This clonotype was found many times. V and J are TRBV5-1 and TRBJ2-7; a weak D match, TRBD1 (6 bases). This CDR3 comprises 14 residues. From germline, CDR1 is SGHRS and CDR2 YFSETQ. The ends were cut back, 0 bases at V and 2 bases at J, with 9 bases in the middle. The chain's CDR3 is CASSLEGEPYEQYF. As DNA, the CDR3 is TGCGCCAGCAGCTTGGAGGGGGAGCCCTACGAGCAGTACTTC.

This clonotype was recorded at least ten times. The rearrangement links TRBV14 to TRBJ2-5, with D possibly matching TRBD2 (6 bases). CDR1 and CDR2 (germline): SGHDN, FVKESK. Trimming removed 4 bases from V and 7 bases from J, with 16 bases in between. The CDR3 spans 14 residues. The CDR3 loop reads CASSPGLLGGTQYF. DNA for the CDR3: TGTGCCAGCAGCCCCGGACTACTTGGCGGGACCCAGTACTTC.

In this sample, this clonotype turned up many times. CDR3 region: CSARVQGYGYTF. As DNA, the CDR3 is TGCAGTGCTAGAGTACAGGGGTATGGCTACACCTTC. V usage is TRBV20-1 and J usage is TRBJ1-2; TRBD1 aligns across 7 bases. Germline V gene lookup returns CDR1 DFQATT and CDR2 SNEGSKA (reference sequence). This CDR3 contains 12 residues. The V gene end was trimmed by 1 base and the J gene end by 5 bases; junction bases not matched to a gene: 1.

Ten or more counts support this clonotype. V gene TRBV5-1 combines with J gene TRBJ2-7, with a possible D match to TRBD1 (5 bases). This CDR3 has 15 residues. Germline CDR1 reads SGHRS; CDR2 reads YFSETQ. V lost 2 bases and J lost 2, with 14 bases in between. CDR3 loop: CASSFSVGATYEQYF. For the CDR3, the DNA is TGCGCCAGCAGCTTTTCAGTAGGGGCGACCTACGAGCAGTACTTC.

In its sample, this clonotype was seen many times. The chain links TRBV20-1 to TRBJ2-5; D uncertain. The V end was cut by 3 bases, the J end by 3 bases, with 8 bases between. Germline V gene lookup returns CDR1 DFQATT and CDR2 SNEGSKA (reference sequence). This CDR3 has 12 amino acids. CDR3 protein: CSARTDKETQYF. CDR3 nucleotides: TGCAGTGCTAGGACTGATAAAGAGACCCAGTACTTC.

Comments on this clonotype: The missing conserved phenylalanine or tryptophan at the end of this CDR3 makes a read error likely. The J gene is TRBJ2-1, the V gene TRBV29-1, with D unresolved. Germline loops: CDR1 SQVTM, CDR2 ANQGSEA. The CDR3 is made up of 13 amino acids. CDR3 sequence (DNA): TGCGGCGTTGCACACGTCACCTACAATGAGCAGTTCTTA. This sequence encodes CGVAHVTYNEQFL.

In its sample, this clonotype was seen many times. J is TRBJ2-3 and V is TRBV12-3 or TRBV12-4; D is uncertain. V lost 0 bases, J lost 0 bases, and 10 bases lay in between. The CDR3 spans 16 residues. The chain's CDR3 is CASSLAPGRSTDTQYF. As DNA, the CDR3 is TGTGCCAGCAGTTTAGCGCCAGGAAGAAGCACAGATACGCAGTATTTT.

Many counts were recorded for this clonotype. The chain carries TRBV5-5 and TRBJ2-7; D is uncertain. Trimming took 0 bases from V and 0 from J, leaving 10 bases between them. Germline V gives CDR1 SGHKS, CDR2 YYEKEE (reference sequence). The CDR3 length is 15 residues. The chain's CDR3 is CASSLGQDPSYEQYF. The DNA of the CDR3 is TGTGCCAGCAGCTTGGGGCAGGACCCCTCCTACGAGCAGTACTTC. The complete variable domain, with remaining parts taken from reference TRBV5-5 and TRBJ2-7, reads DAGVTQSPTHLIKTRGQQVTLRCSPISGHKSVSWYQQVLGQGPQFIFQYYEKEERGRGNFPDRFSARQFPNYSSELNVNALLLGDSALYLCASSLGQDPSYEQYFGPGTRLTVT.

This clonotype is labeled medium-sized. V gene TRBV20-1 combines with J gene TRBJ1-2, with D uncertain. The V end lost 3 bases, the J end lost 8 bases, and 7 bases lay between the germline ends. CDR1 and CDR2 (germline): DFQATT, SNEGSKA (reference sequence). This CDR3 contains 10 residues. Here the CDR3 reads CSAREGGYTF. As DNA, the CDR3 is TGCAGTGCTAGGGAGGGAGGCTACACCTTC.

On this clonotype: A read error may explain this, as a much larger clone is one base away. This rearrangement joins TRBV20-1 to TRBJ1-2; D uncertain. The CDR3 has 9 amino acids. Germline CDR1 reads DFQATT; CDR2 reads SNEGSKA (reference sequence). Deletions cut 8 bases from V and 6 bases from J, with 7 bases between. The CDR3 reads CSLVDGYTF. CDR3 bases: TGCAGTCTCGTGGATGGCTACACCTTC.